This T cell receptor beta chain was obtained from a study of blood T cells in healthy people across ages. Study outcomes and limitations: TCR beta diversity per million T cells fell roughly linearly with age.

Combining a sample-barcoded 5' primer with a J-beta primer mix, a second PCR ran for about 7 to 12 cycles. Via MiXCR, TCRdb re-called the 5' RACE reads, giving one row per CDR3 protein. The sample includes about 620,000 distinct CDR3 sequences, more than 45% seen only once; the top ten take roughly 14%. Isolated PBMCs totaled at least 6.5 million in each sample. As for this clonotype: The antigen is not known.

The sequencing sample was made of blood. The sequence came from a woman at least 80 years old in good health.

The CDR3, as DNA: TGCGCCAGCAGCTTGGAACTAGCGGGAGGGTCCCACTACGAGCAGTACTTC. Its translation is CASSLELAGGSHYEQYF. The V call is TRBV5-1, the J call TRBJ2-7; 13 nucleotides line up with TRBD2. The CDR3 length is 17 residues. V shed 0 bases, J shed 3 bases, and the junction held 6 bases outside the gene matches. CDR1 is SGHRS and CDR2 is YFSETQ in the germline V gene.